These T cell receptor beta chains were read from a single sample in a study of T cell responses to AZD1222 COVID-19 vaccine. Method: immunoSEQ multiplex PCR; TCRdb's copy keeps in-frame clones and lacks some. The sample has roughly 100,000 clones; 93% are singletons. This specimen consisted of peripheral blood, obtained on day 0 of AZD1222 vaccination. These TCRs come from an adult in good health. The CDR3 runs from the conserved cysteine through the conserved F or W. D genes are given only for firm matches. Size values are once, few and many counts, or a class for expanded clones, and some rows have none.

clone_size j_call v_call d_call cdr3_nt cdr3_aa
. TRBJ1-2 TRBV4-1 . TGCGCCAGCAGCCAAGGACCGATCAACTTTGGCTACACCTTC CASSQGPINFGYTF
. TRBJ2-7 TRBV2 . TGTGCCAGCACTATTGGGGGGTTAGCGAGGAGGGAGCAGTACTTC CASTIGGLARREQYF
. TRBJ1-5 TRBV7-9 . TGTGCCAGCAGCCCAGCACGGGGGCCCCAGCATTTT CASSPARGPQHF
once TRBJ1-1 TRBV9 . TGTGCCAGCAGCGTAGATTTGGGACAGAACACTGAAGCTTTCTTT CASSVDLGQNTEAFF
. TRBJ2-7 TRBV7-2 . TGTGCCAGCAGCTTAGTGGCAGAACCCAACTACGAGCAGTACTTC CASSLVAEPNYEQYF
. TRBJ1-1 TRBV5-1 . TGCGCCAGCAGCTTTTCATTGAACACTGAAGCTTTCTTT CASSFSLNTEAFF
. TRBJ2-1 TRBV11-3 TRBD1 TGTGCCAGCAGCCCCGGGACAGGGGGCCTCCCCTACAATGAGCAGTTCTTC CASSPGTGGLPYNEQFF
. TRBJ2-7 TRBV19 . TGTGCCAGTAGTATGGACGACAGGTACTACGAGCAGTACTTC CASSMDDRYYEQYF
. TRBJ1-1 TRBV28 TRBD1 TGTGCCAGCAGCCGGACAGGGGGGACTGAAGCTTTCTTT CASSRTGGTEAFF
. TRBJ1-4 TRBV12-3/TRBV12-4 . TGTGCCAGCAGTTTATTTCAGACTGGGGGACTGTTTTTT CASSLFQTGGLFF
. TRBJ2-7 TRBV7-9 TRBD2 TGTGCCAGCAGCTTAAGTAGCGGGCCTACCTACGAGCAGTACTTC CASSLSSGPTYEQYF
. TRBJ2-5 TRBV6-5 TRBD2 TGTGCCAGCAGTTACCCGGCTAGCGGGAGTCAAGAGACCCAGTACTTC CASSYPASGSQETQYF
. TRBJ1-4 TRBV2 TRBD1 TGTGCCAGCAGGACCGACAGGGGAAAACTGTTTTTT CASRTDRGKLFF
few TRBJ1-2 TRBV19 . TGTGCCAGTAGTATATCAGAAGGCTACACCTTC CASSISEGYTF
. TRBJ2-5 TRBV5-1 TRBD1 TGCGCCAGCAGCTGGGGGACAGGGGCCCAAGAGACCCAGTACTTC CASSWGTGAQETQYF
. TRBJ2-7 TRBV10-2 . TGCGCCAGCAGTGGACCTAGGGCGGGCGTGGGGGAGCAGTACTTC CASSGPRAGVGEQYF
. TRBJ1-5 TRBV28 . TGTGCCAGCAGTTTTAGTAGGGCGAGTCCTTATAGCAATCAGCCCCAGCATTTT CASSFSRASPYSNQPQHF
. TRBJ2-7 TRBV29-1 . TGCAGCGTTGAGGGGGGCTCCCACTACGAGCAGTACTTC CSVEGGSHYEQYF
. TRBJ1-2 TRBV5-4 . TGTGCCAGCAGCTCACTATCCCGATGGGAAGGTCTTAAGGATGGCTACACCTTC CASSSLSRWEGLKDGYTF
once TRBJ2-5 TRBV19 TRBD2 TGTGCCAGTAGTATAGGGAATGCGGGGGGGCGCGGGGAGACCCAGTACTTC CASSIGNAGGRGETQYF
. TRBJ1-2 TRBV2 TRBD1 TGTGCCAGCAGCCTGGGACAGTCTCTTGAGGGCTACACCTTC CASSLGQSLEGYTF
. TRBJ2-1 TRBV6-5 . TGTGCCAGCAGTTCCCCGAATGAGCAGTTCTTC CASSSPNEQFF
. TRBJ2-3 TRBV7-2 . TGTGCCAGCAGCTTAGCGGCGGGGATTAGCACAGATACGCAGTATTTT CASSLAAGISTDTQYF
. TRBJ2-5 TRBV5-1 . TGCGCCAGCAGCTTGAGACTCGATGAGACCCAGTACTTC CASSLRLDETQYF
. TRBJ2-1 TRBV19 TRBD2 TGTGCCAGTAGTATCGGGGTTAGCGGGAGAGATGAGCAGTTCTTC CASSIGVSGRDEQFF
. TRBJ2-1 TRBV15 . TGTGCCACCAGCAGAGATTCGGAAGGGACTGAGCAGTTCTTC CATSRDSEGTEQFF
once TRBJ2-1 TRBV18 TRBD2 TGTGCCAGCTCCCTTGGGACTAGCGGGAGAGGTGAGCAGTTCTTC CASSLGTSGRGEQFF
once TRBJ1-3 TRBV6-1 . TGTGCCAGCAGCGGACAGTCTGGAAACACCATATATTTT CASSGQSGNTIYF
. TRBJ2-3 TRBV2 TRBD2 TGTGCCAGCAGTGAATTTTCCGGGACTAGCGGAAGCACAGATACGCAGTATTTT CASSEFSGTSGSTDTQYF
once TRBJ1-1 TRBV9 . TGTGCCAGCAGCGCCCGGGGAGACGGGGGCACTGAAGCTTTCTTT CASSARGDGGTEAFF
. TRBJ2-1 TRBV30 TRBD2 TGTGCCTGGAGTGTTAGCGGGAGTGCTCTTGAGCAGTTCTTC CAWSVSGSALEQFF
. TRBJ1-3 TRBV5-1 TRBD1 TGCGCCAGCAGCTTAAACAGGGGGGGATCTGGAAACACCATATATTTT CASSLNRGGSGNTIYF
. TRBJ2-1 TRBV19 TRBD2 TGTGCCAGTAGTAGGACTAGCGGGAGGGCGTTGAATGAGCAGTTCTTC CASSRTSGRALNEQFF
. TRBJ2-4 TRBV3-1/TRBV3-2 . TGTGCCAGCAGCCAAGAGGTAAACATTCAGTACTTC CASSQEVNIQYF
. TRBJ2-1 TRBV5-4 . TGTGCCAGCAGCCCCGGGACCCTTATAAATGAGCAGTTCTTC CASSPGTLINEQFF
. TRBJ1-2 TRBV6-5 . TGTGCCAGCAGGGGAGGGGATTTAGGCTATGGCTACACCTTC CASRGGDLGYGYTF
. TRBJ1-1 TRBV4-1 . TGCGCCAGCAGTAAGAGCCAGCTGAACACTGAAGCTTTCTTT CASSKSQLNTEAFF
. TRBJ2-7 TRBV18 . TGTGCCAGCTCACCAGTCAAGGGAGGTGGCGAGCAGTACTTC CASSPVKGGGEQYF
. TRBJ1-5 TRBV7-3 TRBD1 TGTGCCACGAGACAGGGAAGAAGTTATAGCAATCAGCCCCAGCATTTT CATRQGRSYSNQPQHF
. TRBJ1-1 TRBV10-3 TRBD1 TGTGCCATCAGTGGTCTGACAGGGACATCTGAAGCTTTCTTT CAISGLTGTSEAFF
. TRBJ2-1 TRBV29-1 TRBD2 TGCAGCGTTGACGTAACTAGCGCAATCAATGAGCAGTTCTTC CSVDVTSAINEQFF
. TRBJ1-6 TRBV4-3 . TGCGCCAGCAGCCGAGGCCTCGCGAGCACCCATAATTCACCCCTCCACTTT CASSRGLASTHNSPLHF
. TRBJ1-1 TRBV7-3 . TGTGCCAGCAGCTTAACTGGGGGGGACACTGAAGCTTTCTTT CASSLTGGDTEAFF
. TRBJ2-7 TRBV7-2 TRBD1 TGTGCCAGCAGCTCCGTGACAGGGGCCGAGCAGTACTTC CASSSVTGAEQYF
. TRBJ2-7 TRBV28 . TGTGCCAGCAGTTTACCCCTCTACGAGCAGTACTTC CASSLPLYEQYF